The 25 T cell receptor beta chains presented below share a single source sample, sequenced in a study of T cells in Graves' hyperthyroidism and ophthalmopathy. It was RNA transcripts that yielded the amplified TCR beta CDR3 regions. The primer set for the first-round RT-PCR of the TCR CDR3 was HTBI. TCRdb redid the calling of the multiplex PCR reads with MiXCR, one entry per CDR3 protein. The table lists a few hundred thousand distinct CDR3 sequences, approximately 14% of them singletons. The sample comprised blood. These receptors were taken from a woman in her thirties with Graves' hyperthyroidism.

This clonotype was seen a handful of times. The V call is TRBV30, the J call TRBJ2-7, with 11 bases aligning to TRBD2. The germline V gene encodes CDR1 GTSNPN and CDR2 SVGIG (reference sequence). With V trimmed by 4 bases and J by 0 bases, 8 bases remained unmatched. The CDR3 extends over 16 amino acids. The CDR3 region is CAWNPPGLAGSYEQYF. Written as DNA, the CDR3 is TGTGCCTGGAACCCACCCGGACTAGCGGGCTCCTACGAGCAGTACTTC. Full variable domain (outside the CDR3, taken from reference TRBV30 and TRBJ2-7): SQTIHQWPATLVQPVGSPLSLECTVEGTSNPNLYWYRQAAGRGLQLLFYSVGIGQISSEVPQNLSASRPQDRQFILSSKKLLLSDSGFYLCAWNPPGLAGSYEQYFGPGTRLTVT.

This clonotype was seen ten or more times. The gene calls are TRBV5-1 and TRBJ2-7; possible D gene TRBD2, 6 bases. The CDR3 contains 15 residues. Germline V CDR1 and CDR2: SGHRS, YFSETQ. V shed 0 bases and J shed 3 bases, with 13 bases lying between them. The DNA of the CDR3 is TGCGCCAGCAGCTTGGGGCCCGGGAGAAACTACGAGCAGTACTTC. Protein sequence: CASSLGPGRNYEQYF.

This clonotype was recorded many times. The rearrangement joins TRBV20-1 to TRBJ2-5; 9 bases are a match to TRBD2. CDR1 is DFQATT and CDR2 is SNEGSKA in the germline V gene (reference sequence). The CDR3 contains 17 residues. V shed 7 bases and J 4 bases; nucleotides not matched to a gene: 19. In nucleotides, the CDR3 is TGCAGTGTCCTCAGGCAGGTAGCGGGAGCGATCTCAGAGACCCAGTACTTC. It codes for CSVLRQVAGAISETQYF.

This clonotype was counted ten times or more. The CDR3 protein is CASTKLAGGGTEAFF. The CDR3, as DNA: TGTGCCAGCACCAAGCTTGCCGGGGGGGGTACTGAAGCTTTCTTT. This chain connects TRBV27 to TRBJ1-1; D might be TRBD1 (5 bases). Germline V CDR1 and CDR2: MNHEY, SMNVEV (reference sequence). The CDR3 runs 15 residues. With 7 bases removed from V and 5 bases from J, the gap between germline ends came to 20 bases.

This chain connects TRBV20-1 to TRBJ2-7; the match to TRBD1 covers 7 bases. Germline V lookup: CDR1 DFQATT, CDR2 SNEGSKA (reference sequence). V dropped 5 bases and J dropped 3; count of bases not matched to a gene: 7. This CDR3 contains 13 residues. For the CDR3, the DNA is TGCAGTGCTCGTAGGACAGGACACTACGAGCAGTACTTC. Translated: CSARRTGHYEQYF.

This clonotype was seen many times. This rearrangement joins TRBV18 to TRBJ1-1, with 10 nucleotides matching TRBD1. V lost 8 bases and J lost 4; bases outside the gene matches: 7. Germline lookup yields CDR1 KGHSH and CDR2 LQKENI. The CDR3 contains 14 residues. The CDR3 bases are TGTGCCAGCACCCGGACAGGGGGGAGCACTGAAGCTTTCTTT. This codes for CASTRTGGSTEAFF.

This clonotype was seen many times. The chain has TRBV29-1 and TRBJ2-1; D is unclear. V was cut by 1 base and J by 0 bases, with 7 bases left in between. Germline CDR1 is SQVTM and CDR2 is ANQGSEA. This CDR3 region has 14 residues. CDR3 DNA: TGCAGCGTTGAAGGCGTGCTCTCCTACAATGAGCAGTTCTTC. Protein sequence: CSVEGVLSYNEQFF.

This clonotype came up many times. The rearrangement joins TRBV6-1 to TRBJ1-1, with TRBD1 identical over 8 bases. The germline V gene has CDR1 MNHNS and CDR2 SASEGT. With V trimmed by 6 bases and J by 4 bases, 10 bases remained unmatched. This CDR3 is built from 15 residues. The CDR3 loop is CASRGKTGGGTEAFF. The DNA of the CDR3 is TGTGCCAGCAGGGGAAAAACAGGGGGAGGCACTGAAGCTTTCTTT.

This clonotype has just one count. This sequence joins TRBV7-2 and TRBJ2-1; D may be TRBD1 or TRBD2 (5 bases each). The germline V gene has CDR1 SGHTA and CDR2 FQGNSA. CDR3 length: 14 amino acids. V lost 5 bases to trimming and J lost 0 bases, with 8 bases between them. The CDR3 loop is CASSGDPSYNEQFF. As DNA, the CDR3 is TGTGCCAGCAGCGGGGACCCCTCCTACAATGAGCAGTTCTTC.

The chain employs TRBV6-6 and TRBJ1-2, with TRBD1 as a possible D gene (5 bases). The germline V gene has CDR1 MNHNY and CDR2 SVGAGI (reference sequence). The germline V and J ends were trimmed by 4 bases and 4 bases, with 19 bases remaining between them. The CDR3 runs 16 residues. As DNA, the CDR3 is TGTGCCAGCAGTTCCGCCACACCGGGACGGGGCTATGGCTACACCTTC. The encoded protein is CASSSATPGRGYGYTF.

This clonotype showed up just a few times. The J gene is TRBJ2-7, the V gene TRBV5-1; weak D call: TRBD2 (5 bases). There are 15 residues in the CDR3. Per germline, CDR1 SGHRS and CDR2 YFSETQ. V lost 1 base to trimming and J lost 4 bases, with 15 bases between them. CDR3 nucleotides: TGCGCCAGCAGCTTGTTAGGGAGATCTATTTACGAGCAGTACTTC. It translates to CASSLLGRSIYEQYF.

This clonotype was seen a few times. The V call is TRBV19, the J call TRBJ2-5; perhaps D is TRBD1 or TRBD2 (5 bases each). V lost 5 bases, J lost 1 base, and 17 bases lay in between. Germline CDR1 reads LNHDA; CDR2 reads SQIVND (reference sequence). The CDR3 totals 16 residues. This CDR3 is CASSAQSGTFQETQYF. The CDR3 bases are TGTGCCAGTAGTGCACAATCCGGGACGTTCCAAGAGACCCAGTACTTC.

This sequence joins TRBV27 and TRBJ2-7; 8 bases map to TRBD1. Per the germline V gene, CDR1 is MNHEY and CDR2 is SMNVEV (reference sequence). This CDR3 spans 14 amino acids. V gave up 5 bases and J gave up 2 bases; unmatched junction bases: 5. The DNA of the CDR3 is TGTGCCAGCAGTGACAGGGGAGGTACCTACGAGCAGTACTTC. Protein product: CASSDRGGTYEQYF.

This clonotype was found many times. The chain employs TRBV24-1 and TRBJ2-3; D ambiguous. CDR1 KGHDR and CDR2 SFDVKD come from the germline V gene. Trimming took 5 bases from V and 3 from J, leaving 8 bases between them. The CDR3 length is 13 residues. CDR3 sequence (DNA): TGTGCCACCAGTGGCGTCGCGACAGATACGCAGTATTTT. This gives the protein CATSGVATDTQYF.

The rearrangement links TRBV12-5 to TRBJ2-2; possibly TRBD1 or TRBD2 for D (5 bases each). V shed 3 bases and J shed 8 bases, with 13 bases lying between them. The CDR3 sequence is 14 residues long. Germline V gene data show CDR1 as LGHNT and CDR2 as FRNRAP. This chain's CDR3 is CASGFPGPRGELFF. DNA for the CDR3: TGTGCTAGTGGTTTTCCGGGGCCGAGGGGGGAGCTGTTTTTT.

In this sample, this clonotype turned up many times. This rearrangement joins TRBV7-6 to TRBJ2-3, with no clear D. Trimming left V 2 bases short and J 0 bases short, with 9 bases between. Germline CDR1 and CDR2: SGHVS and FNYEAQ. CDR3 length: 15 amino acids. This chain's CDR3 is CASSLIGPSTDTQYF. DNA for the CDR3: TGTGCCAGCAGCTTAATAGGTCCTAGCACAGATACGCAGTATTTT.

Ten or more counts support this clonotype. The gene calls are TRBV30 and TRBJ1-2; D gene unclear. Germline CDR1 is GTSNPN and CDR2 is SVGIG (reference sequence). The CDR3 extends over 11 amino acids. Between the trimmed V and J ends, which lost 1 base and 3 bases, there was a span of 3 bases. CDR3 amino acids: CAWSDYYGYTF. The CDR3 DNA is TGTGCCTGGAGTGATTACTATGGCTACACCTTC.

The V call is TRBV6-1, the J call TRBJ1-1; D is perhaps TRBD1 (5 bases). The CDR3 totals 13 residues. CDR1 is MNHNS and CDR2 is SASEGT in the germline V gene. V lost 11 bases, J lost 0 bases, and 13 bases lay in between. The CDR3 spells CAAQRGLNTEAFF. CDR3 nucleotides: TGTGCCGCTCAGAGGGGTCTGAACACTGAAGCTTTCTTT.

The sample holds a few counts of this clonotype. The chain recombines TRBV7-9 with TRBJ2-7; unclear D gene. V was pared by 4 bases and J by 7 bases, with 14 bases between. The CDR3 is made up of 13 amino acids. Germline V gene data show CDR1 as SEHNR and CDR2 as FQNEAQ (reference sequence). CDR3 protein: CASSSPLGREQYF. CDR3 DNA: TGTGCCAGCAGCTCTCCCTTAGGAAGGGAGCAGTACTTC.

The chain carries TRBV5-1 and TRBJ2-7, with 14 nucleotides matching TRBD2. Germline values: CDR1 SGHRS, CDR2 YFSETQ. The CDR3 length is 16 residues. Trimming cost V 4 bases and J 5 bases; bases outside gene matches: 8. The CDR3 DNA follows: TGCGCCAGCAGCGCCGGGACTAGCGGGAGAGGGCACGAGCAGTACTTC. Its protein is CASSAGTSGRGHEQYF. Based on the CDR3 plus reference TRBV5-1 and TRBJ2-7, the full variable domain is KAGVTQTPRYLIKTRGQQVTLSCSPISGHRSVSWYQQTPGQGLQFLFEYFSETQRNKGNFPGRFSGRQFSNSRSEMNVSTLELGDSALYLCASSAGTSGRGHEQYFGPGTRLTVT.

At least ten counts were recorded for this clonotype. The J gene is TRBJ1-1, the V gene TRBV7-2; tentative D call: TRBD1 (5 bases). Germline CDR1 SGHTA, CDR2 FQGNSA. V was trimmed by 5 bases and J by 7 bases, leaving 14 bases between them. The length of the CDR3 is 13 residues. CDR3 sequence (DNA): TGTGCCAGCAGCGAGTGGGGGGTTAGTGAAGCTTTCTTT. Its translation: CASSEWGVSEAFF.

The sample holds many counts of this clonotype. V gene TRBV6-1 combines with J gene TRBJ1-1; TRBD1 agrees at 8 bases. The CDR3 contains 14 residues. The V gene end was trimmed by 5 bases and the J gene end by 4 bases; junction bases not matched to a gene: 6. The germline V gene has CDR1 MNHNS and CDR2 SASEGT. CDR3 region: CASSFRGLGTEAFF. The CDR3 DNA reads as TGTGCCAGCAGTTTCAGGGGGCTAGGCACTGAAGCTTTCTTT.

The chain couples TRBV20-1 to TRBJ2-1; D call uncertain. The length of the CDR3 is 15 residues. V was shortened by 4 bases and J by 2 bases, with 15 bases between the two germline ends. CDR1 DFQATT and CDR2 SNEGSKA come from the germline V gene (reference sequence). The CDR3 is CSANGIGTTYNEQFF. The DNA of the CDR3 is TGCAGTGCTAATGGGATAGGAACGACCTACAATGAGCAGTTCTTC.

V usage is TRBV27 and J usage is TRBJ2-1; 9 bases are a match to TRBD1. Losses at the gene ends were 2 bases for V and 6 bases for J; bases not matched to a gene: 23. Germline loops: CDR1 MNHEY, CDR2 SMNVEV (reference sequence). The length of the CDR3 is 21 residues. The CDR3 DNA reads TGTGCCAGCAGTTTAATACTGACCGGGACAGGGAAGTTTTATCGGGCCAATGAGCAGTTCTTC. It specifies CASSLILTGTGKFYRANEQFF.

In regard to this clonotype: A clone one base away is much larger, so this may be a read error. The gene calls are TRBV6-2 or TRBV6-3 and TRBJ2-1; 9 bases map to TRBD2. Trimming removed 7 bases from V and 7 bases from J; junction bases left unmatched: 11. This CDR3 spans 15 amino acids. CDR1 and CDR2 (germline): MNHEY, SVGEGT. The CDR3 DNA reads as TGTGCCAGCATCGGAATAGCGGGGGTGGCGAATGAGCAGTTCTTC. This translates into CASIGIAGVANEQFF.